This TCR beta chain is from a study of blood T cell repertoires in COVID-19. Germline loops: CDR1 SGHTA, CDR2 FQGTGA. Trimming took off 2 bases at V and 5 bases at J, with 9 bases between the two ends. The CDR3 runs to 13 residues. Under the authors' procedure: Cell counts per sample came from amplifying reference gene primers. TCRdb's copy holds only in-frame clones and misses some; the assay was immunoSEQ multiplex PCR. That table supplies the V and J calls and clone size; D and trimming were determined from the DNA. Here the sample spans about 240,000 clones, 82% being singletons. The chain is built from TRBV7-3 and TRBJ2-5; maybe TRBD2 (5 bases). Specimen: peripheral blood. This clonotype was sampled from a woman aged 55-69 years with active or convalescent COVID-19. DNA for the CDR3: TGTGCCAGCAGCTTACGGGGTTTGGAGACCCAGTACTTC. This sequence encodes CASSLRGLETQYF.